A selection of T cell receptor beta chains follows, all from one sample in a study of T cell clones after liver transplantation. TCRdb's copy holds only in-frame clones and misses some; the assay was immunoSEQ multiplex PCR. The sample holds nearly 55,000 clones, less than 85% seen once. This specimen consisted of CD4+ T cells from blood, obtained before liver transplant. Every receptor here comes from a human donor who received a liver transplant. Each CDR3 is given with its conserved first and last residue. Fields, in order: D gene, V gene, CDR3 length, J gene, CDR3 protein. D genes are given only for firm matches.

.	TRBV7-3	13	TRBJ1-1	CASSFGGSTEAFF
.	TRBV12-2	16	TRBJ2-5	CASRLGSRGPQETQYF
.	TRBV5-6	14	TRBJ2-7	CASSLRPNDYEQYF
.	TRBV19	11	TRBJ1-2	CAGGDKYGYTF
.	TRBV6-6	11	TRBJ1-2	CASSSTYGYTF
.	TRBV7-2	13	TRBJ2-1	CASSLDWSDPPFF
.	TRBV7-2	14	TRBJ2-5	CASSLAFPGEPQYF
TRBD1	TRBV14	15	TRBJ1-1	CASSQEGARGRRAFF
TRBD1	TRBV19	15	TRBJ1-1	CASSPRGQRNTEAFF
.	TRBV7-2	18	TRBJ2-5	CASSLQSSSRLYQETQYF
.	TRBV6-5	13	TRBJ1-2	CASSYSVRRGYTF
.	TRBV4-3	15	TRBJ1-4	CASSQDISPNEKLFF
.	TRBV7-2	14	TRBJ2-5	CASSLVTAQETQYF
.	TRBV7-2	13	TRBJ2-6	CASSSGGGNVLTF
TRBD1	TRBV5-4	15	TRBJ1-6	CASGEQGVPNSPLHF
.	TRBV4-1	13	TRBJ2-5	CASSGEAGETQYF
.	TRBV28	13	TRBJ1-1	CASRTDRNTEAFF
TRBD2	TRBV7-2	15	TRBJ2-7	CASSSSSGSSYEQYF
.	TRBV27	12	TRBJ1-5	CATTQDNQPQHF
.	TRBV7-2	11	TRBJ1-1	CASSSNTEAFF
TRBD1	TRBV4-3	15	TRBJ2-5	CASSQMTGPWETQYF
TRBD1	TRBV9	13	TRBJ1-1	CASSVGQGNRAFF
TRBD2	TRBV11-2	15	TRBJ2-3	CASSWGLEDTDTQYF
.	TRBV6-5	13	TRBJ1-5	CASSYVDSQPQHF
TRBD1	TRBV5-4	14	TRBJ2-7	CASSPTGESYEQYF
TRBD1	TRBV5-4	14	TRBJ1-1	CASSFGQVNTEAFF
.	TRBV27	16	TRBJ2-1	CASSLWGGAPYNEQFF
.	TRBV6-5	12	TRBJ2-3	CASSTGTRGLYF
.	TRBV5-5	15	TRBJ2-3	CASLKKAGGTDTQYF
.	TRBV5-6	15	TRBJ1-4	CASSLVGGANEKLFF
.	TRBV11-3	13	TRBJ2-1	CASSLGLAGAQFF
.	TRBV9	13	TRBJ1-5	CASSTQADQPQHF
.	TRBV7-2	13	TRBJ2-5	CASSLATVETQYF
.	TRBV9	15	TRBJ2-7	CASSVGRGGSYEQYF
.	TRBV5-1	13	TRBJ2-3	CASSSVGENTQYF
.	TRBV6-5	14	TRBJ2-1	CASSYSSDYNEQFF
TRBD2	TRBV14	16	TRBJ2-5	CASSQGSGSRVETQYF
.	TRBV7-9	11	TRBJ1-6	CASSLGSGLHF
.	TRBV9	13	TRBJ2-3	CASKRGATDTQYF
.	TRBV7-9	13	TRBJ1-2	CASSFVGGMGYTF
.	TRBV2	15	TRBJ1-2	CASSTGSRAGSGYTF
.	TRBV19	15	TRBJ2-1	CASSIYSGTDNEQFF
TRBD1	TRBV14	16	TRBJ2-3	CASSQKSRTGPDTQYF
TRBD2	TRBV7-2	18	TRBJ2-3	CASSSPGLAGASTDTQYF
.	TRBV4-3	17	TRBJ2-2	CASSQGAMATYTGELFF
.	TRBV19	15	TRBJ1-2	CASSRDREGNYGYTF
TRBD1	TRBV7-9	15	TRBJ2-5	CASRRMWDRQETQYF
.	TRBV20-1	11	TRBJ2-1	CSARANNEQFF